This TCR beta chain was documented in a study of CD8+ T cells in alopecia areata. Looking at the study overall: Treated patients received oral tofacitinib, 5 to 10 mg twice daily. Once tofacitinib had been taken for 6 to 18 months, 6 months off drug followed.

Reverse transcription of extracted RNA yielded cDNA, which provided the sequencing template. Assay: immunoSEQ multiplex PCR; the TCRdb copy retains only in-frame clones and omits some. The sample carries under 70,000 clones, 55% to 75% recorded once. Sorted out of PBMCs were CD4+ T cells and CD8+ T cells. Trimming stripped 2 bases from V and 4 bases from J, with 0 bases between. This CDR3 is built from 11 residues. Germline CDR1 SGHRS, CDR2 YFSETQ. This clone was seen a handful of times. The sequence derives from a human donor with alopecia areata. This chain connects TRBV5-1 to TRBJ2-2; the D is unclear. Sequencing used CD8+ T cells sorted from blood, obtained at week 0. CDR3 DNA sequence: TGCGCCAGCAGCTTCACCGGGGAGCTGTTTTTT. Amino acid sequence: CASSFTGELFF.